This TCR beta chain was captured by sequencing in a study of identical twins. Using its own MiXCR run on the 5' RACE reads, TCRdb lists one record per CDR3 protein. The sample has approximately 410,000 distinct CDR3 sequences, roughly 20% seen once. With 2 bases removed from V and 6 bases from J, the gap between germline ends came to 10 bases. The CDR3 is 14 residues long. The specimen was naive T cells sorted from blood. The chain employs TRBV12-3 or TRBV12-4 and TRBJ2-2; D gene uncertain. This sequence originates from a man aged 50 to 60 in good health. The CDR3 nucleotides read TGTGCCAGCAGTTTACTGGAAAGTGCCGGGGAGCTGTTTTTT. This translates into CASSLLESAGELFF.